This T cell receptor beta chain was captured in a study of cytomegalovirus exposure and HLA in healthy donors. Study details: From donors who were HLA-typed, an early data release held about 85 million unique TCRs.

With 60 Vbeta and 13 Jbeta primers, the PCR was carried out. Assay used: immunoSEQ multiplex PCR; TCRdb lists only in-frame clones, some missing. The sample lists 150,000 or so clones; about 74% were seen once. Sequencing input: PBMCs. The receptor's source is a man aged 35 to 55 in good health and CMV-seropositive.

DNA for the CDR3: TGTGCCAGCAGCTTACCGAGCTCTGGAAACACCATATATTTT. Its translation is CASSLPSSGNTIYF. The V and J genes are TRBV7-6 and TRBJ1-3; D gene uncertain. This CDR3 region has 14 residues. Looked up from germline, CDR1 is SGHVS and CDR2 is FNYEAQ. V was pared by 2 bases and J by 0 bases, with 5 bases between.